This T cell receptor (beta chain) was sequenced during a study of metastatic and nonmetastatic thyroid tumors. Looking at the study overall: Comparison of repertoires was carried out across blood and tumor or nodule tissue from malignant and benign thyroid patients.

Patients were all untreated before their thyroid surgery. Study-level results: The study reportedly found significantly higher TCR beta diversity in malignant thyroid tumors than benign nodules, in blood and tumor.

The CDR3 is made up of 13 amino acids. Germline loops: CDR1 SEHNR, CDR2 FQNEAQ (reference sequence). Trimming removed 4 bases from V and 13 bases from J, with 20 bases in between. On this clone itself: The antigen remains unidentified.

In the original analysis: CDR3 was compared across clinicopathological groups, and the resulting differences were used to build a distant-metastasis classifier for papillary thyroid cancer. TCRdb redid the clone calls on the PCR reads using MiXCR. The V and J calls follow TCRdb's processing rather than the paper's. Of over 10,000 clones in the sample, 20% to 30% were seen once. V usage is TRBV7-9 and J usage is TRBJ2-7; the D gene is possibly TRBD2 (6 bases). The material sequenced was tumor tissue. This sequence originates from a female donor with papillary thyroid cancer or a benign thyroid nodule (not recorded which). Some clones in this sample may be carry-over from other donors' samples. CDR3 protein: CASSYRGSREYYF. In nucleotides, the CDR3 is TGTGCCAGCAGCTACCGGGGGTCTAGGGAGTATTACTTC.